Below, 12 T cell receptor beta chains from the same sample are listed, as sequenced in a study of cytotoxic CD8 clonotypes in ibrutinib-treated CLL. Some clones are missing from TCRdb's copy, which holds only in-frame ones; the method was immunoSEQ multiplex PCR. The profile shows roughly 150,000 clones, about 84% of them singletons. The sample here was PBMCs, taken after 24 months of ibrutinib treatment. These receptors all stem from a human donor with chronic lymphocytic leukemia.

The rearrangement links TRBV7-8 to TRBJ2-7, with D hard to call. CDR3 length: 12 residues. Germline values: CDR1 SGHVS, CDR2 FQNEAQ. V was shortened by 1 base and J by 2 bases, with 3 bases between the two germline ends. The CDR3 nucleotides read TGTGCCAGCAGCTTAGATACCTACGAGCAGTACTTC. This translates into CASSLDTYEQYF.

This clone was observed a single time. The chain combines TRBV13 with TRBJ2-2, with D uncertain. Trimming removed 0 bases from V and 8 bases from J, with 4 bases in between. Germline V lookup: CDR1 PRHDT, CDR2 FYEKMQ (reference sequence). The length of the CDR3 is 12 residues. The CDR3 sequence: CASSLGGGELFF. The CDR3 DNA reads as TGTGCCAGCAGCTTAGGTGGGGGGGAGCTGTTTTTT.

The chain uses TRBV13 and TRBJ2-7; 12 bases match TRBD2. The CDR3 extends over 14 amino acids. Germline V lookup: CDR1 PRHDT, CDR2 FYEKMQ (reference sequence). With V trimmed by 5 bases and J by 6 bases, 5 bases remained unmatched. For the CDR3, the DNA is TGTGCCAGCAGCCAACGACTAGCGGGAGCCGAGCAGTACTTC. Encoded protein: CASSQRLAGAEQYF.

This clone was recorded only once. J is TRBJ2-5 and V is TRBV19; tentative D call: TRBD1 (6 bases). Germline CDR1 LNHDA, CDR2 SQIVND (reference sequence). Trimming took 3 bases from V and 4 from J, leaving 12 bases between them. This CDR3 is built from 14 residues. CDR3 residues: CASSIQGRGETQYF. CDR3 nucleotide sequence: TGTGCCAGTAGTATTCAGGGGCGCGGAGAGACCCAGTACTTC.

This clone is a singleton in its sample. The chain combines TRBV11-2 with TRBJ2-5; D not certain. CDR1 and CDR2 (germline): SGHAT, FQNNGV. V dropped 8 bases and J dropped 2 bases, with 18 bases sitting between them. The CDR3 runs to 15 residues. The DNA of the CDR3 is TGTGCCAGCCGCCAAAGTAGGGCCAAACAAGAGACCCAGTACTTC. Translation gives CASRQSRAKQETQYF.

The gene calls are TRBV30 and TRBJ1-1, with 7 positions matching TRBD1. The CDR3 extends over 16 amino acids. CDR1 is GTSNPN, CDR2 SVGIG, per germline (reference sequence). V was pared by 0 bases and J by 1 base, with 8 bases of the junction left unmatched. The CDR3 is CAWSVQGGRGNTEAFF. In nucleotides, the CDR3 is TGTGCCTGGAGTGTACAAGGGGGCCGGGGGAACACTGAAGCTTTCTTT.

The chain combines TRBV25-1 with TRBJ1-3, with TRBD1 identical over 9 bases. The CDR3 contains 14 residues. Germline V gives CDR1 MGHDK, CDR2 SYGVNS. The trim removed 4 bases at V and 4 bases at J, leaving 2 bases unmatched. The DNA for the CDR3 is TGTGCCAGCAGTGGGACAGGGGCCGGAAACACCATATATTTT. Its protein is CASSGTGAGNTIYF.

The chain employs TRBV29-1 and TRBJ2-1; 7 positions match TRBD1. Losses at the gene ends were 6 bases for V and 5 bases for J; bases not matched to a gene: 10. Per the germline V gene, CDR1 is SQVTM and CDR2 is ANQGSEA. This CDR3 is built from 14 residues. The CDR3 sequence is CSVDRDILNNEQFF. In DNA form, the CDR3 reads TGCAGCGTAGACAGGGATATTCTTAACAATGAGCAGTTCTTC.

The chain has TRBV5-6 and TRBJ2-3; D unresolved. The V and J ends lost 4 bases and 1 base respectively, with 7 bases between them. The CDR3 extends over 13 amino acids. Per the germline V gene, CDR1 is SGHDT and CDR2 is YYEEEE. CDR3 sequence: CASSPGRTDTQYF. The CDR3 DNA is TGTGCCAGCAGCCCCGGGCGCACAGATACGCAGTATTTT.

The CDR3 reads CASSPIDRSPTGELFF. The CDR3 DNA sequence: TGCGCCAGCAGCCCTATTGACCGATCCCCCACCGGGGAGCTGTTTTTT. The J gene is TRBJ2-2, the V gene TRBV5-1, with unresolved D. Germline CDR1 reads SGHRS; CDR2 reads YFSETQ. Trimming removed 4 bases from V and 4 bases from J, with 17 bases in between. The CDR3 runs to 16 residues. The whole variable domain, filled in from reference TRBV5-1 and TRBJ2-2, reads KAGVTQTPRYLIKTRGQQVTLSCSPISGHRSVSWYQQTPGQGLQFLFEYFSETQRNKGNFPGRFSGRQFSNSRSEMNVSTLELGDSALYLCASSPIDRSPTGELFFGEGSRLTVL.

This clone was seen once. This chain links TRBV28 with TRBJ2-2; 9 bases fit TRBD1. Trimming at V came to 3 bases and at J to 4 bases, leaving 9 bases not matched to a gene. The germline V gene encodes CDR1 MDHEN and CDR2 SYDVKM. There are 17 residues in the CDR3. Here the CDR3 DNA reads TGTGCCAGCAGTTTCCGAAACAGGGGGCAGAGCACCGGGGAGCTGTTTTTT. This codes for CASSFRNRGQSTGELFF.

This clone came up a few times. The gene calls are TRBV28 and TRBJ2-1; 9 bases map to TRBD2. This CDR3 is 14 amino acids long. CDR1 and CDR2 (germline): MDHEN, SYDVKM. Unmatched junction bases numbered 7, after V lost 7 bases and J lost 6 bases. The CDR3 reads CASNNSGRRNEQFF. In DNA form, the CDR3 reads TGTGCCAGCAACAATAGCGGGAGACGCAATGAGCAGTTCTTC.